Listed below are T cell receptor beta chains from one sample, sequenced in a study of shared clonotypes between healthy human individuals. Here immunoSEQ multiplex PCR was the method, and the copy in TCRdb shows in-frame clones only, minus some. The sample consists of approximately 2.1 million clones, roughly 93% of them appearing once. Input material: naive CD4+ T cells from PBMCs. Every receptor here comes from a man aged 18 to 30 in good health. Some clones in this sample may be carry-over from other donors' samples. CDR3s include the opening cysteine and the closing phenylalanine or tryptophan. Fields, in order: V gene, J gene, D gene, clone size, CDR3 protein, CDR3 DNA. The D gene is left open where the match is weak. Not every row has a clone size; where given, it reads once, few, many or a size class.

TRBV2	TRBJ1-2	-	-	CASRLEGGSRGYTF	TGTGCTAGCCGACTCGAAGGGGGGAGTAGGGGCTACACCTTC
TRBV19	TRBJ2-7	-	-	CASSIDTWANSYEQYF	TGTGCCAGTAGTATCGATACCTGGGCCAATTCCTACGAGCAGTACTTC
TRBV5-1	TRBJ2-5	-	-	CASSSTGSQETQYF	TGCGCCAGCAGCTCGACAGGCTCCCAAGAGACCCAGTACTTC
TRBV5-6	TRBJ1-2	TRBD1	-	CASSRDRLYGYTF	TGTGCCAGCAGCCGGGACAGACTTTATGGCTACACCTTC
TRBV28	TRBJ2-1	TRBD2	-	CASSLRTSRTSGREQFF	TGTGCCAGCAGTTTACGGACCTCTAGGACTAGCGGGAGGGAGCAGTTCTTC
TRBV30	TRBJ1-5	-	-	CACDLGGNQPQHF	TGTGCCTGCGACCTAGGGGGCAATCAGCCCCAGCATTTT
TRBV28	TRBJ1-6	-	-	CASSFGRGRNSPLHF	TGTGCCAGCAGTTTCGGACGGGGGCGAAATTCACCCCTCCACTTT
TRBV5-5	TRBJ2-2	-	-	CASIHVRFANTGELFF	TGTGCCAGCATACACGTAAGGTTCGCGAACACCGGGGAGCTGTTTTTT
TRBV18	TRBJ2-1	TRBD1	-	CASSTSGGEQFF	TGTGCCAGCTCAACATCAGGGGGCGAGCAGTTCTTC
TRBV28	TRBJ2-7	TRBD1	-	CASSSPGQGLYEQYF	TGTGCCAGCAGTTCTCCGGGACAGGGACTCTACGAGCAGTACTTC
TRBV7-2	TRBJ2-3	TRBD2	-	CASSSPRTSTDTQYF	TGTGCCAGCAGCTCCCCTAGGACTAGTACAGATACGCAGTATTTT
TRBV6-5	TRBJ2-5	-	-	CASSYSSTLGIETQYF	TGTGCCAGCAGTTACTCGTCGACTTTGGGAATAGAGACCCAGTACTTC
TRBV10-3	TRBJ2-1	-	-	CAISESQLLVPAQGSEQFF	TGTGCCATCAGTGAGTCGCAGCTTCTCGTCCCCGCACAGGGCAGTGAGCAGTTCTTC
TRBV19	TRBJ2-3	-	-	CASSIEGYGRTDTQYF	TGTGCCAGTAGTATAGAGGGGTACGGACGGACAGATACGCAGTATTTT
TRBV30	TRBJ1-3	-	-	CAWSVTLSYPSGNTIYF	TGTGCCTGGAGTGTAACCCTAAGCTATCCCTCTGGAAACACCATATATTTT
TRBV6-5	TRBJ2-2	TRBD1	-	CASSRQGNTGELFF	TGTGCCAGCAGCCGACAGGGAAACACCGGGGAGCTGTTTTTT
TRBV6-1	TRBJ2-1	TRBD2	-	CASSDRKTSGTRYNEQFF	TGTGCCAGCAGTGACCGTAAGACTAGCGGGACCCGCTACAATGAGCAGTTCTTC
TRBV30	TRBJ1-4	-	-	CAWSNAQLYNEKLFF	TGTGCCTGGAGCAACGCCCAACTCTATAATGAAAAACTGTTTTTT
TRBV5-4	TRBJ2-6	-	-	CASSFGHSGANVLTF	TGTGCCAGCAGCTTTGGCCACTCTGGGGCCAACGTCCTGACTTTC
TRBV30	TRBJ1-1	TRBD1	-	CAWRAGGEAFF	TGTGCCTGGAGAGCAGGGGGCGAAGCTTTCTTT
TRBV2	TRBJ2-7	TRBD1	-	CASTDGQGLREQYF	TGTGCCAGCACCGACGGACAGGGATTGAGGGAGCAGTACTTC
TRBV19	TRBJ2-6	TRBD2	-	CASTLTSGRARGANVLTF	TGTGCCAGTACCCTGACTAGCGGGAGGGCCCGAGGGGCCAACGTCCTGACTTTC
TRBV14	TRBJ2-7	-	once	CASSQVRWGEQYF	TGTGCCAGCAGCCAAGTGCGGTGGGGAGAGCAGTACTTC
TRBV2	TRBJ1-2	-	-	CASSTTQWGSGYTF	TGTGCCAGCAGCACTACACAGTGGGGGTCTGGCTACACCTTC
TRBV7-6	TRBJ2-1	TRBD2	-	CASSLGRVTGGLLQDEQFF	TGTGCCAGCAGCTTAGGGCGGGTGACGGGAGGCCTTCTGCAGGATGAGCAGTTCTTC
TRBV5-1	TRBJ1-5	-	-	CASSPGAGAHSNQPQHF	TGCGCCAGCAGCCCGGGGGCAGGGGCGCATAGCAATCAGCCCCAGCATTTT
TRBV4-2	TRBJ2-7	-	-	CASSQKDREGYEQYF	TGTGCCAGCAGCCAGAAAGACAGGGAGGGCTACGAGCAGTACTTC
TRBV28	TRBJ2-4	TRBD1	-	CASSRDRGRGNIQYF	TGTGCCAGCAGTCGGGACAGGGGACGGGGGAACATTCAGTACTTC
TRBV7-9	TRBJ1-1	TRBD1	-	CASSWGQGATEAFF	TGTGCCAGCAGCTGGGGGCAGGGGGCTACTGAAGCTTTCTTT
TRBV7-9	TRBJ2-3	-	-	CAAGGTDTQYF	TGTGCCGCAGGGGGGACAGATACGCAGTATTTT
TRBV9	TRBJ2-7	-	-	CASSTRGSGYEQYF	TGTGCCAGCAGCACCCGGGGTAGTGGGTACGAGCAGTACTTC
TRBV6-1	TRBJ2-5	TRBD1	once	CASRRSGGGETQYF	TGTGCCAGCAGACGCTCAGGGGGCGGTGAGACCCAGTACTTC
TRBV28	TRBJ2-7	TRBD2	-	CASTPLRAGVAEQYF	TGTGCCAGCACCCCGTTACGAGCGGGAGTAGCCGAGCAGTACTTC
TRBV5-1	TRBJ1-3	-	-	CASSLDAGSGNTIYF	TGCGCCAGCAGCTTGGACGCAGGATCTGGAAACACCATATATTTT